This passage covers 13 T cell receptor beta chains from one sample sequenced in a study of Ad26.COV2.S vaccination and SARS-CoV-2 variants. Treatment denoted: over 15 received Ad26.COV2.S at low or high dose, single or two shots; roughly five received placebo; per-sample allocation not given. Collection of the samples took place on day 63 after the first injection of vaccine or placebo. Generated by immunoSEQ multiplex PCR, the TCRdb table keeps only in-frame clones and is missing some. The table lists more than 300,000 clones, more than 85% of them singletons. This material consisted of peripheral blood, taken in a trial of Ad26.COV2.S vaccine versus placebo. Receptor source: a person aged 18-65 years who received the Ad26.COV2.S COVID-19 vaccine or a placebo.

The V call is TRBV7-8, the J call TRBJ1-4; 7 positions agree with TRBD1. Losses at the gene ends were 2 bases for V and 5 bases for J; bases not matched to a gene: 5. CDR3 length: 15 residues. Germline CDR1 and CDR2: SGHVS and FQNEAQ. CDR3 in amino acids: CASSLSRDRNEKLFF. The DNA for the CDR3 is TGTGCCAGCAGCTTAAGTCGGGACAGAAATGAAAAACTGTTTTTT.

V and J are TRBV10-3 and TRBJ2-5; D is unresolved. The CDR3 is 13 amino acids. Germline CDR1 is ENHRY and CDR2 is SYGVKD. V was shortened by 4 bases and J by 4 bases, with 10 bases between the two germline ends. CDR3 in DNA: TGTGCCATCAGTGGCAACATGAGAGAGACCCAGTACTTC. Residues: CAISGNMRETQYF.

This sequence joins TRBV6-5 and TRBJ1-1, with a weak D call TRBD1 (5 bases). CDR1 is MNHEY and CDR2 is SVGAGI in the germline V gene. CDR3 length: 15 residues. Deletions cut 0 bases from V and 1 base from J, with 9 bases between. As DNA, the CDR3 is TGTGCCAGCAGTTACTCGCCAGGGACGAACACTGAAGCTTTCTTT. It yields the protein CASSYSPGTNTEAFF.

The chain couples TRBV11-2 to TRBJ2-3; D possibly uses TRBD1 or TRBD2 (6 bases each). The germline V gene has CDR1 SGHAT and CDR2 FQNNGV. The CDR3 consists of 13 residues. V gave up 5 bases and J gave up 1 base, with 7 bases separating them. This CDR3 is CASSRGRTDTQYF. The DNA of the CDR3 is TGTGCCAGCAGCCGGGGGCGCACAGATACGCAGTATTTT. Full variable domain (rest looked up from reference TRBV11-2 and TRBJ2-3): EAGVAQSPRYKIIEKRQSVAFWCNPISGHATLYWYQQILGQGPKLLIQFQNNGVVDDSQLPKDRFSAERLKGVDSTLKIQPAKLEDSAVYLCASSRGRTDTQYFGPGTRLTVL.

J is TRBJ1-3 and V is TRBV5-8, with D uncertain. Trimming stripped 2 bases from V and 1 base from J, with 7 bases between. The CDR3 is 14 amino acids. Looked up from germline, CDR1 is SGHTS and CDR2 is YDEGEE. CDR3 sequence: CASSFGDSGNTIYF. CDR3 bases: TGTGCCAGCAGCTTCGGAGATTCTGGAAACACCATATATTTT.

A word on this clone: The same CDR3 also results from other DNA sequences found in this sample. This rearrangement joins TRBV18 to TRBJ1-3; no firm D call. The V gene's germline CDR1 is KGHSH and CDR2 LQKENI. The ends were cut back, 0 bases at V and 4 bases at J, with 4 bases in the middle. CDR3 length equals 13 residues. The CDR3 bases are TGTGCCAGCTCACCACCGGGAGGAAACACCATATATTTT. Translating gives CASSPPGGNTIYF. Variable domain in full (rest from reference TRBV18 and TRBJ1-3): NAGVMQNPRHLVRRRGQEARLRCSPMKGHSHVYWYRQLPEEGLKFMVYLQKENIIDESGMPKERFSAEFPKEGPSILRIQQVVRGDSAAYFCASSPPGGNTIYFGEGSWLTVV.

This sequence joins TRBV19 and TRBJ2-2; 7 bases are shared with TRBD2. The CDR3 consists of 17 residues. Trimming at V came to 3 bases and at J to 0 bases, leaving 7 bases not matched to a gene. Germline CDR1 reads LNHDA; CDR2 reads SQIVND (reference sequence). The CDR3 sequence is CASSMLGEGSNTGELFF. CDR3 bases: TGTGCCAGTAGTATGTTGGGGGAGGGATCGAACACCGGGGAGCTGTTTTTT.

V is TRBV4-3 and J is TRBJ1-2; D possibly corresponds to TRBD1 (6 bases). The germline CDR1 and CDR2 sequences are LGHNA and YSLEER. The V gene lost 0 bases and the J gene lost 3 bases, with 14 bases spanning the gap. The CDR3 extends over 16 amino acids. This CDR3 is CASSQDRPGTHYGYTF. The CDR3 bases are TGCGCCAGCAGCCAAGATCGTCCCGGGACACACTATGGCTACACCTTC.

The chain carries TRBV19 and TRBJ1-5; TRBD1 aligns across 10 bases. The germline gives CDR1 LNHDA, CDR2 SQIVND (reference sequence). J was trimmed by 6 bases and V by 6 bases; bases with no gene match: 5. The CDR3 spans 14 residues. CDR3 sequence: CASRPGQGFQPQHF. The CDR3 DNA sequence: TGTGCCAGTAGACCGGGACAGGGGTTTCAGCCCCAGCATTTT. Complete variable domain (other parts from reference TRBV19 and TRBJ1-5): DGGITQSPKYLFRKEGQNVTLSCEQNLNHDAMYWYRQDPGQGLRLIYYSQIVNDFQKGDIAEGYSVSREKKESFPLTVTSAQKNPTAFYLCASRPGQGFQPQHFGDGTRLSIL.

The rearrangement joins TRBV6-5 to TRBJ1-3; a possible D gene is TRBD1 (6 bases). Germline V gene data show CDR1 as MNHEY and CDR2 as SVGAGI. V lost 6 bases and J lost 4, with 10 bases in between. This CDR3 is built from 13 residues. CDR3: CASSSDRGNTIYF. The CDR3 region has the DNA TGTGCCAGCAGCTCCGACAGGGGAAACACCATATATTTT.

The rearrangement links TRBV5-5 to TRBJ2-3; D is unresolved. The germline gives CDR1 SGHKS, CDR2 YYEKEE (reference sequence). Deletions cut 0 bases from V and 2 bases from J, with 13 bases between. The CDR3 totals 16 residues. CDR3 loop: CASSLVGTALTDTQYF. The CDR3 DNA reads TGTGCCAGCAGCTTGGTGGGTACAGCCCTCACAGATACGCAGTATTTT.

This chain links TRBV27 with TRBJ2-1; D call uncertain. Per the germline V gene, CDR1 is MNHEY and CDR2 is SMNVEV (reference sequence). The CDR3 has 15 residues. With 2 bases removed from V and 1 base from J, the gap between germline ends came to 9 bases. For the CDR3, the DNA is TGTGCCAGCAGTTTAGCAGCCGCGTCCTACAATGAGCAGTTCTTC. This sequence encodes CASSLAAASYNEQFF.

The chain has TRBV10-3 and TRBJ2-3; D is perhaps TRBD1 or TRBD2 (5 bases each). The V end was cut by 2 bases, the J end by 2 bases, with 14 bases between. This CDR3 is built from 16 residues. Germline assignment: CDR1 ENHRY and CDR2 SYGVKD. The CDR3 DNA follows: TGTGCCATCAGTGAGCCCGGGACCGGCAACACAGATACGCAGTATTTT. Protein sequence: CAISEPGTGNTDTQYF.